This TCR beta chain originates from a study of shared T cell receptors in the human thymus. The assay was immunoSEQ multiplex PCR, and TCRdb's table has in-frame clones only and misses some. The sample includes over 650,000 clones, around 87% of them seen just once. The same sample was also studied in work on human thymus T cells. That study reports: Thymic material originated from resections removed in the course of corrective heart surgery. Seemingly biased V and J gene usage marked thymic and blood repertoires.

Sequencing was done on a sample of thymocytes. This TCR came from a boy under three years old with a congenital heart defect.

Here the CDR3 DNA reads TGTGCCAGCAGCGTCCTGGGACAGGGGCCCTACGAGCAGTACTTC. Its protein is CASSVLGQGPYEQYF. The chain carries TRBV7-6 and TRBJ2-7; 10 bases match TRBD1. From germline, CDR1 is SGHVS and CDR2 FNYEAQ. The J segment lost 2 bases and the V segment lost 5 bases, leaving 6 bases of the junction unmatched. The CDR3 consists of 15 residues.